This TCR beta chain was sequenced in a study of shared clonotypes between healthy human individuals. Study-wide background: Used for every donor were three CD4 naive, three CD4 memory, two CD8 naive and one CD8 memory plate.

This CDR3 spans 13 amino acids. Germline-derived CDR1 and CDR2 are SGHTA and FQGNSA. V lost 3 bases and J lost 4, with 9 bases in between. The repertoire was sequenced with immunoSEQ multiplex PCR; TCRdb's copy has only in-frame clones and lacks some. The sample shows millions of clones, approximately 94% of them seen only once. CD45RO-negative, CCR7-selected cells formed the naive CD8 fraction, which excluded terminally differentiated effector memory CD45RA+ cells. The origin of this receptor is a man aged 18 to 29 in good health. Some clones in this sample may be carry-over from other donors' samples. The chain is built from TRBV7-2 and TRBJ1-1; possible D gene TRBD1, 5 bases. Sequencing was done on a sample of naive CD8+ T cells from PBMCs. The CDR3 is CASSLGEVTEAFF. In DNA form, the CDR3 reads TGTGCCAGCAGCTTGGGGGAGGTCACTGAAGCTTTCTTT.